The rows below give T cell receptor beta chains drawn from one sample of a study of T cell changes during pregnancy in multiple sclerosis. Sequencing was performed with immunoSEQ multiplex PCR; in TCRdb, only in-frame clones are kept and a portion is missing. The sample consists of about 87,000 clones, around 93% of them appearing once. The source was peripheral blood, collected in the third trimester of pregnancy. The receptors were gathered from a female donor in good health, enrolled as a control in a pregnancy study. CDR3s include the opening cysteine and the closing phenylalanine or tryptophan. A D gene is named only where the DNA matches it firmly. Expanded clones are given a class, and other clones once, few, many or no size at all.

. TRBJ2-1 . TRBV9 TGTGCCAGCAGCCCCCGAGAACGAACCTACAATGAGCAGTTCTTC CASSPRERTYNEQFF
TRBD1 TRBJ1-1 . TRBV29-1 TGCAGCGTGGAGGGGACAGGGGGTAGGGACACTGAAGCTTTCTTT CSVEGTGGRDTEAFF
TRBD1 TRBJ2-7 once TRBV7-9 TGTGCCAGCAGCTCCGACAGGGGGGAGCAGTACTTC CASSSDRGEQYF
. TRBJ2-7 . TRBV11-2 TGTGCCAGCAGCTCACCGACCACGACGGGAAGCTCCTACGAGCAGTACTTC CASSSPTTTGSSYEQYF
. TRBJ1-5 . TRBV6-5 TGTGCCAGCAAAGAAACACCCAGCAATCAGCCCCAGCATTTT CASKETPSNQPQHF
. TRBJ2-2 . TRBV6-7 TGTGCCAGCAGTTTAGTTTTGATAACTCCAGGGCTAACCGGGGAGCTGTTTTTT CASSLVLITPGLTGELFF
TRBD2 TRBJ2-1 . TRBV4-1 TGCGCCAGCAGCCAAGATAGCGGGAATCTCTACAATGAGCAGTTCTTC CASSQDSGNLYNEQFF
TRBD2 TRBJ2-7 . TRBV12-5 TGTGCTAGTGGTTTGTCGTTAGCGGGAAAAACCTACGAGCAGTACTTC CASGLSLAGKTYEQYF
. TRBJ1-5 . TRBV18 TGTGCCAGCTCACGCCACAGGGCACCGGTGAGGGAGCCCCAGCATTTT CASSRHRAPVREPQHF
. TRBJ1-1 . TRBV28 TGTGCCAGCAGTTTAAGGGACGGGAGAGAAGCTTTCTTT CASSLRDGREAFF
. TRBJ1-3 . TRBV6-6 TGTGCCAGCAGTTCCCCCAGGGACTACTCTGGAAACACCATATATTTT CASSSPRDYSGNTIYF
TRBD2 TRBJ2-7 . TRBV27 TGTGCCAGCAGTTCCGTCTCCCGGGAGGGAGGCTACGAGCAGTACTTC CASSSVSREGGYEQYF
. TRBJ2-1 . TRBV14 TGTGCCAGCAGCCAATCCGTTCCCAATGAGCAGTTCTTC CASSQSVPNEQFF
. TRBJ2-7 . TRBV5-6 TGTGCCAGCAGCTTGGACAGGCTATCCTACGAGCAGTACTTC CASSLDRLSYEQYF
TRBD2 TRBJ2-7 . TRBV5-5 TGTGCCAGCAGCTTGGGACTAGCGGGGGACATGTCCTTC CASSLGLAGDMSF
. TRBJ2-3 . TRBV7-2 TGTGCCAGCAGCCCCCGGCAGGTTAGCACAGATACGCAGTATTTT CASSPRQVSTDTQYF
TRBD2 TRBJ2-7 . TRBV19 TGTGCCAGTAGTATAGAATCGGGACTAGCGGGGGCGAACTCCTACGAGCAGTACTTC CASSIESGLAGANSYEQYF
TRBD1 TRBJ2-3 . TRBV7-6 TGTGCCAGCAGCTCAGCCTCGGGACAGACGACAGATACGCAGTATTTT CASSSASGQTTDTQYF
. TRBJ2-5 . TRBV28 TGTGCCAGCAGTCCCCCGGGCGGGGAGACCCAGTACTTC CASSPPGGETQYF
TRBD2 TRBJ2-1 . TRBV7-9 TGTGCCAGCAGCCACGTATTAGCGGGAGCGGATGAGCAGTTCTTC CASSHVLAGADEQFF
TRBD1 TRBJ2-3 . TRBV27 TGTGCCAGCAGTCCCCCGTCCGGGACAGGGGGGTCAGATACGCAGTATTTT CASSPPSGTGGSDTQYF
TRBD2 TRBJ2-1 . TRBV10-1 TGCGCCAGACGGGAGTGGGGCGGGGGTGAGCAGTTCTTC CARREWGGGEQFF
. TRBJ2-5 . TRBV10-3 TGTGCCATCAGTGGACAGGAAGAGACCCAGTACTTC CAISGQEETQYF
TRBD1 TRBJ2-4 . TRBV9 TGTGCCAGCAGCCCCCAGGTGGGACAGGGGACCAAAAACATTCAGTACTTC CASSPQVGQGTKNIQYF
TRBD2 TRBJ2-7 . TRBV7-8 TGTGCCAGCAGCTTAGGACTAGCTAGTTCCTACGAGCAGTACTTC CASSLGLASSYEQYF
. TRBJ2-3 . TRBV5-8 TGTGCCAGCAGCTTGGTCAGGGTTCAGAGCCAAGATACGCAGTATTTT CASSLVRVQSQDTQYF
. TRBJ2-4 . TRBV28 TGTGCCAGCATGGCGGCCGTAATAGCCAAAAACATTCAGTACTTC CASMAAVIAKNIQYF
TRBD1 TRBJ1-2 . TRBV27 TGTGCCAGCAGTTTTGGACAGGGGGGCGCTTATGGCTACACCTTC CASSFGQGGAYGYTF
. TRBJ2-7 . TRBV28 TGTGCCAGCAGTTTCGGGATCTACGAGCAGTACTTC CASSFGIYEQYF
. TRBJ2-7 . TRBV5-4 TGTGCCAGCAGCTTGGTGGGCTCACGATCCTACGAGCAGTACTTC CASSLVGSRSYEQYF
. TRBJ1-4 . TRBV5-4 TGTGCCAGCAGCTTCGGGATAGTTCAGGGGACTAATGAAAAACTGTTTTTT CASSFGIVQGTNEKLFF
. TRBJ2-2 . TRBV7-9 TGTGCCAGCAGCTTCCAATCAGGGATCACCGGGGAGCTGTTTTTT CASSFQSGITGELFF
. TRBJ2-3 . TRBV15 TGTGCCACCAGCAGTTGGGAACAGGGTGTGACAGATACGCAGTATTTT CATSSWEQGVTDTQYF
. TRBJ1-5 . TRBV4-2 TGTGCCAGCAGCCAAGATCGAGCAGGGAGCAATCAGCCCCAGCATTTT CASSQDRAGSNQPQHF
TRBD2 TRBJ2-1 . TRBV4-2 TGTGCCAGCAGCCAACCTGGGACTAGCGGGGACAATGAGCAGTTCTTC CASSQPGTSGDNEQFF
. TRBJ2-7 . TRBV14 TGTGCCAGCAGCCAAGATAGGGACGGGTACCTTCGGGGGGAGCAGTACTTC CASSQDRDGYLRGEQYF
. TRBJ2-1 . TRBV27 TGTGCCAGCAGTTTGGGCCGTAATGAGCAGTTCTTC CASSLGRNEQFF
TRBD1 TRBJ2-5 . TRBV30 TGTGCCTGTCGGGACAGGAGAAAAGAGACCCAGTACTTC CACRDRRKETQYF
. TRBJ2-1 . TRBV19 TGTGCCAGTAGTATAGATAGGCGGGCGCTTGCCTACAATGAGCAGTTCTTC CASSIDRRALAYNEQFF
. TRBJ1-1 . TRBV5-4 TGTGCCAGCAGCCCCCCCCTCGGGGGACTGAACACTGAAGCTTTCTTT CASSPPLGGLNTEAFF
. TRBJ2-1 . TRBV7-6 TGTGCCAGCAGCTTAGAGGTAGCGAGAGACAATGAGCAGTTCTTC CASSLEVARDNEQFF
. TRBJ2-1 . TRBV6-4 TGTGCCAGCAGTGAGGGGAGCAGCAATGAGCAGTTCTTC CASSEGSSNEQFF
TRBD2 TRBJ2-7 . TRBV6-4 TGTGCCAGCACCGACGACAGGACGCGTTGTTCGGCGGGAGGGTACTACGAGCAGTACTTC CASTDDRTRCSAGGYYEQYF
. TRBJ1-1 . TRBV16 TGTGCCAGCAGCCCGACAGGGAACACTGAAGCTTTCTTT CASSPTGNTEAFF
TRBD2 TRBJ2-1 . TRBV6-4 TGTGCCAGCAGTGAGGGACTAGCTGTCGATGAGCAGTTCTTC CASSEGLAVDEQFF
. TRBJ2-5 . TRBV5-8 TGTGCCAGCAGCTTGGCGAGACAGGAGCAAGAGACCCAGTACTTC CASSLARQEQETQYF
TRBD1 TRBJ2-5 . TRBV14 TGTGCCAGCAGCCAATACAGGGGTTCGGAAGAGACCCAGTACTTC CASSQYRGSEETQYF
TRBD2 TRBJ2-1 . TRBV7-7 TGTGCTAGCAGCCATACTAGCGACTCCTACAATGAGCAGTTCTTC CASSHTSDSYNEQFF